The clone carrying this T cell receptor beta chain was seen at least ten times. The sample is drawn from a study of early T cells in non-severe SARS-CoV-2 infection. Across the study: Unpaired chains resulted from sequencing bulk RNA of unsorted whole blood.

Trimming removed 1 base from V and 7 bases from J, with 11 bases in between. The CDR3 length is 14 residues. Germline V lookup: CDR1 SGHVS, CDR2 FNYEAQ. TCRdb re-derived calls from the 5' RACE reads in MiXCR, one entry per CDR3 protein. The sample includes tens of thousands of distinct CDR3 sequences, more than 5% seen only once; the top ten take approximately 11%. The source is an adult who was a healthcare worker with PCR-confirmed SARS-CoV-2 infection or an uninfected control (not recorded which). Sample: whole blood. The chain joins TRBV7-6 to TRBJ2-1, with unresolved D. Written as DNA, the CDR3 is TGTGCCAGCAGCTTAGTGCGACGCCTAAATGAGCAGTTCTTC. Translated: CASSLVRRLNEQFF.